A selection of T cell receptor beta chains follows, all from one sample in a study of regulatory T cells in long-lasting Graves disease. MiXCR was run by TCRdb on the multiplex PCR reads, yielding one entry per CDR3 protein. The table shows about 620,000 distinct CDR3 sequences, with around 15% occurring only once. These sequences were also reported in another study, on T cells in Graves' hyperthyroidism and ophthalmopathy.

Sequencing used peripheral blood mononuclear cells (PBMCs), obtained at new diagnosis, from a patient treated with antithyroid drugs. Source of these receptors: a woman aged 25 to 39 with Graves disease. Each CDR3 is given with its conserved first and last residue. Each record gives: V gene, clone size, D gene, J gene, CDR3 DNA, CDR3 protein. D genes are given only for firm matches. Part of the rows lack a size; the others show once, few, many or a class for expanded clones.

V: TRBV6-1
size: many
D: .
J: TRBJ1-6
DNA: TGTGCCAGCAGCGAGCCTCCTTCACCCCTCCACTTT
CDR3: CASSEPPSPLHF

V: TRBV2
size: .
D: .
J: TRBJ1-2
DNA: TGTGCCAGCAGTTCCCAGGGGCTATCGTATGGCTACACCTTC
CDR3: CASSSQGLSYGYTF

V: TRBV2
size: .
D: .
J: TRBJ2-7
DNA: TGTGCCAGCAGTCTCAAGGGGATTGAGCAGTACTTC
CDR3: CASSLKGIEQYF

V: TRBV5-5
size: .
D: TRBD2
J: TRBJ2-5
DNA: TGTGCCAGCAGCTTTAAATCGGGGGTTCTAGCGGAAGCGTACCAAGAGACCCAGTACTTC
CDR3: CASSFKSGVLAEAYQETQYF

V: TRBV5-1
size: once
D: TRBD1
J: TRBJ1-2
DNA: TGCGCCAGCAGCTTGTGGGACAGGAACCCGGATGGCTACACCTTC
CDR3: CASSLWDRNPDGYTF

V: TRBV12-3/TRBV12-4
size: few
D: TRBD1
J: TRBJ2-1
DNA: TGTGCCAGCATCCACGGGACAGGGTATATCAATGAGCAGTTCTTC
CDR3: CASIHGTGYINEQFF

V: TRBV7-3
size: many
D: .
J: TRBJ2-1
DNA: TGTGCCAGCAGCTTAACTCTGGACGGCAATGAGCAGTTCTTC
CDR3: CASSLTLDGNEQFF

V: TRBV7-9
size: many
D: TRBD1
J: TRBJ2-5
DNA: TGTGCCAGCAGCTTAGCCTCCTCCGGGACAGGGTTGGAGACCCAGTACTTC
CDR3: CASSLASSGTGLETQYF

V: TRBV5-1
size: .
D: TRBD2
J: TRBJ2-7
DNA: TGCGCCAGCAGCCCGCAGGCGGGAGCGTACGAGCAGTACTTC
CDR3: CASSPQAGAYEQYF

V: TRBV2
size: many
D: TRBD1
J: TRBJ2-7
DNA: TGTGCCAGCAGTGTTAAGGGACAGGGGGGTTACGAGCAGTACTTC
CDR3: CASSVKGQGGYEQYF

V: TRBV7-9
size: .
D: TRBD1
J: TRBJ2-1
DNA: TGTGCCAGCACTCGGGTACAGGGGGCGTCCGGGCATGAGCAGTTCTTC
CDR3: CASTRVQGASGHEQFF

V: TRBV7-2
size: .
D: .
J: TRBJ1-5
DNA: TGTGCCAGCAGCTTAGCGCGGGACCACGCCGGATCCCAGCATTTT
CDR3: CASSLARDHAGSQHF

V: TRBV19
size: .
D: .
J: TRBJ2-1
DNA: TGTGCCAGTAGTATAGATGCAAGAAACACCTACAATGAGCAGTTCTTC
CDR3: CASSIDARNTYNEQFF

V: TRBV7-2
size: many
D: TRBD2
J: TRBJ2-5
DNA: TGTGCCAGCAGCCCGGGGGGGGGGTACCAAGAGACCCAGTACTTC
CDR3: CASSPGGGYQETQYF

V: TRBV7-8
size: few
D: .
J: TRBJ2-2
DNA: TGTGCCAGCACCCTTCCCCCCCGGACGGGCACCGGGGAGCTGTTTTTT
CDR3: CASTLPPRTGTGELFF

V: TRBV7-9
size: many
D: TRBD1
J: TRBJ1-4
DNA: TGTGCCAGCAGCTCATGGGGACAGGGTGAAAAACTGTTTTTT
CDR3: CASSSWGQGEKLFF

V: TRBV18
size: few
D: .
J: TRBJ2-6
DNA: TGTGCCAGCTCACCTAACTTAGCCTCTGGGGCCAACGTCCTGACTTTC
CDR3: CASSPNLASGANVLTF